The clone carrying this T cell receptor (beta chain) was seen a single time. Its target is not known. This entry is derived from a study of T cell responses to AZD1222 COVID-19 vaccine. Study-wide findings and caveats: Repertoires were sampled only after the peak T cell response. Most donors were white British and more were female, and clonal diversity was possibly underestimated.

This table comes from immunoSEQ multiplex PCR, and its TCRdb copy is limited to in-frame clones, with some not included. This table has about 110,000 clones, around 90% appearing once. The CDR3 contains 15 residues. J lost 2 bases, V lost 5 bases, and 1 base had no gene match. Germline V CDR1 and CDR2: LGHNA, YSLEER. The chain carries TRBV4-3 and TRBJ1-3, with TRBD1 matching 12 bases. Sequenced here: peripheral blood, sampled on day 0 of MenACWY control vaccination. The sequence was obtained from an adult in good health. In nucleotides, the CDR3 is TGCGCCAGCAGCGGGGACAGGGGGCCTGGAAACACCATATATTTT. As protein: CASSGDRGPGNTIYF.